A selection of T cell receptor beta chains follows, all from one sample in a study of CD8 T cells in Susac syndrome. Via MiXCR, TCRdb re-called the immunoSEQ multiplex PCR reads, giving one row per CDR3 protein. The sample records 100,000 or so distinct CDR3 sequences, about 95% being singletons. Sequenced material: CD8+ T cells from PBMCs. The receptors shown here come from a human donor with Susac syndrome. Each CDR3 is given with its conserved first and last residue. Each record gives: D gene, CDR3 length, clone size, V gene, J gene, CDR3 protein, CDR3 DNA. D genes are given only for firm matches. Some rows mark clone size as missing; the rest say once, few, many or name a class of expanded clone.

d_gene: NA
len: 12
abundance: NA
v_gene: TRBV3-1
j_gene: TRBJ1-2
CDR3aa: CASSPEAGGYTF
CDR3nt: TGTGCCAGCAGCCCCGAGGCAGGGGGCTACACCTTC

d_gene: NA
len: 14
abundance: NA
v_gene: TRBV9
j_gene: TRBJ2-7
CDR3aa: CASSETGRNYEQYF
CDR3nt: TGTGCCAGCAGCGAGACTGGGAGGAACTACGAGCAGTACTTC

d_gene: NA
len: 16
abundance: NA
v_gene: TRBV15
j_gene: TRBJ2-1
CDR3aa: CATSTHPPGPYNEQFF
CDR3nt: TGTGCCACCAGCACGCACCCTCCGGGCCCCTACAATGAGCAGTTCTTC

d_gene: TRBD1
len: 14
abundance: NA
v_gene: TRBV7-8
j_gene: TRBJ2-5
CDR3aa: CASSPRQGQETQYF
CDR3nt: TGTGCCAGCAGCCCGAGACAGGGCCAAGAGACCCAGTACTTC

d_gene: NA
len: 14
abundance: once
v_gene: TRBV9
j_gene: TRBJ1-1
CDR3aa: CASSEGMGNTEAFF
CDR3nt: TGTGCCAGCAGCGAAGGAATGGGGAACACTGAAGCTTTCTTT

d_gene: NA
len: 15
abundance: once
v_gene: TRBV3-1
j_gene: TRBJ2-1
CDR3aa: CASSQPGVGANEQFF
CDR3nt: TGTGCCAGCAGCCAACCGGGAGTTGGGGCCAATGAGCAGTTCTTC

d_gene: NA
len: 11
abundance: NA
v_gene: TRBV11-2
j_gene: TRBJ2-1
CDR3aa: CASGIYNEQFF
CDR3nt: TGTGCCAGCGGCATCTACAATGAGCAGTTCTTC

d_gene: NA
len: 15
abundance: NA
v_gene: TRBV3-1
j_gene: TRBJ1-4
CDR3aa: CASSQGGRNNEKLFF
CDR3nt: TGTGCCAGCAGCCAGGGAGGACGGAACAATGAAAAACTGTTTTTT

d_gene: TRBD1
len: 17
abundance: few
v_gene: TRBV20-1
j_gene: TRBJ2-1
CDR3aa: CSARIGQGISVVFEQFF
CDR3nt: TGCAGTGCTAGAATCGGACAGGGTATTTCCGTGGTTTTTGAGCAGTTCTTC

d_gene: TRBD1
len: 16
abundance: NA
v_gene: TRBV6-6
j_gene: TRBJ1-2
CDR3aa: CASSYDRARTNYGYTF
CDR3nt: TGTGCCAGCAGTTACGACAGGGCCCGTACTAACTATGGCTACACCTTC

d_gene: TRBD2
len: 13
abundance: NA
v_gene: TRBV7-2
j_gene: TRBJ2-5
CDR3aa: CASSSGTRETQYF
CDR3nt: TGTGCCAGCAGCTCGGGGACTAGGGAGACCCAGTACTTC

d_gene: NA
len: 15
abundance: NA
v_gene: TRBV2
j_gene: TRBJ1-5
CDR3aa: CASGGSANSNQPQHF
CDR3nt: TGTGCCTCCGGCGGGAGCGCCAATAGCAATCAGCCCCAGCATTTT

d_gene: NA
len: 14
abundance: once
v_gene: TRBV7-2
j_gene: TRBJ2-1
CDR3aa: CASSQAGSGNEQFF
CDR3nt: TGTGCCAGCAGCCAGGCGGGGAGCGGCAATGAGCAGTTCTTC

d_gene: TRBD2
len: 15
abundance: NA
v_gene: TRBV28
j_gene: TRBJ2-1
CDR3aa: CASSFNLADYNEQFF
CDR3nt: TGTGCCAGCAGTTTTAATCTAGCGGACTACAATGAGCAGTTCTTC